These 21 T cell receptor beta chains were sequenced from one sample in a study of T cell repertoires in cytomegalovirus infection. TCRdb re-called the reads through MiXCR, storing one row per CDR3 protein. The table lists almost 500,000 distinct CDR3 sequences, approximately 10% of them singletons. Sequenced input: PBMCs. Receptors originate from a human donor in good health (CMV status not recorded). Some clones in this sample may be carry-over from other donors' samples.

This clonotype has ten or more counts. The genes are TRBV28 and TRBJ1-5; 7 nucleotides match TRBD1. CDR3 length: 14 residues. The germline CDR1 and CDR2 sequences are MDHEN and SYDVKM. V was pared by 8 bases and J by 4 bases, with 8 bases of the junction left unmatched. The CDR3 reads CASYSGTVNQPQHF. CDR3 DNA: TGTGCCAGCTACTCCGGGACAGTTAATCAGCCCCAGCATTTT.

Within the sample, this clonotype is medium-sized. The chain recombines TRBV7-2 with TRBJ2-7, with D unclear. This CDR3 is built from 14 residues. In germline, CDR1 is SGHTA, CDR2 FQGNSA. V was trimmed by 0 bases and J by 2 bases, leaving 8 bases between them. CDR3 in amino acids: CASSLAVDPYEQYF. In DNA, the CDR3 is TGTGCCAGCAGCTTAGCAGTCGACCCCTACGAGCAGTACTTC. Full variable domain (outside the CDR3, taken from reference TRBV7-2 and TRBJ2-7): GAGVSQSPSNKVTEKGKDVELRCDPISGHTALYWYRQSLGQGLEFLIYFQGNSAPDKSGLPSDRFSAERTGGSVSTLTIQRTQQEDSAVYLCASSLAVDPYEQYFGPGTRLTVT.

Points on this clonotype: The CDR3 ends on some other residue instead of the conserved phenylalanine or tryptophan, so this is likely a read error. The chain carries TRBV6-2 or TRBV6-3 and TRBJ2-7, with D unresolved. The CDR3 totals 12 residues. V was pared by 6 bases and J by 4 bases, with 10 bases between. The germline gives CDR1 MNHEY, CDR2 SVGEGT. CDR3: CASSLTSYEQYS. In nucleotides, the CDR3 is TGTGCCAGCAGCTTGACCTCATACGAGCAGTACTCC.

The genes are TRBV3-1 and TRBJ2-5, with D perhaps TRBD1 or TRBD2 (5 bases each). Germline V gene data show CDR1 as LGHDT and CDR2 as YNNKEL (reference sequence). Trimming shortened V by 4 bases and J by 5 bases, and 17 bases separated the two germline ends. This CDR3 is 15 amino acids long. CDR3 coding DNA: TGTGCCAGCAGCCCAACCGGGACCTCGAAGGAGACCCAGTACTTC. As protein: CASSPTGTSKETQYF.

This clonotype was recorded many times. The V gene is TRBV10-3, the J gene TRBJ2-5; D gene ambiguous. Germline assignment: CDR1 ENHRY and CDR2 SYGVKD. V lost 0 bases to trimming and J lost 4 bases, with 6 bases between them. The CDR3 has 13 amino acids. CDR3 nucleotide sequence: TGTGCCATCAGTGAGTCGAGAGGAGAGACCCAGTACTTC. Its translation: CAISESRGETQYF.

The rearrangement joins TRBV28 to TRBJ2-2; no reliable D call. Trimming pared 3 bases from V and 3 bases from J, leaving 17 bases between. The CDR3 is 17 amino acids. The V gene's germline CDR1 is MDHEN and CDR2 SYDVKM. The CDR3 bases are TGTGCCAGCAGTTTCAGACAAACCACCAGATACACCGGGGAGCTGTTTTTT. Translated: CASSFRQTTRYTGELFF.

This clonotype was counted at least ten times. The CDR3 protein is CASSSGQGSSPLHF. The CDR3 DNA reads as TGTGCCAGCAGCTCTGGACAGGGTAGTTCACCCCTCCACTTT. This chain links TRBV5-5 with TRBJ1-6; 8 nucleotides match TRBD1. V lost 3 bases, J lost 9 bases, and 5 bases stayed unmatched. The CDR3 has 14 residues. The V gene's germline CDR1 is SGHKS and CDR2 YYEKEE (reference sequence).

This clonotype was observed at least ten times. The chain links TRBV19 to TRBJ2-1; 10 nucleotides agree with TRBD2. CDR3 length: 15 residues. Unmatched junction bases numbered 7, after V lost 8 bases and J lost 3 bases. Germline values: CDR1 LNHDA, CDR2 SQIVND (reference sequence). The CDR3 coding sequence is TGTGCCAGTGCCAACATAGCGGGGGGCTACAATGAGCAGTTCTTC. Translation: CASANIAGGYNEQFF.

This clonotype has at least ten counts. The CDR3 here is CASSSKGLNTGELFF. The CDR3 DNA follows: TGTGCCAGCAGCTCAAAGGGACTCAACACCGGGGAGCTGTTTTTT. The rearrangement uses TRBV11-2 and TRBJ2-2, with D maybe TRBD2 (6 bases). The CDR3 runs to 15 residues. The germline gives CDR1 SGHAT, CDR2 FQNNGV. V was shortened by 4 bases and J by 2 bases, with 11 bases between the two germline ends.

The gene calls are TRBV5-1 and TRBJ2-7; 9 positions match TRBD1. The germline V gene encodes CDR1 SGHRS and CDR2 YFSETQ. CDR3 length equals 14 residues. V trimming: 7 bases; J trimming: 5 bases; junction bases outside the gene matches: 10. The CDR3 loop reads CASSPGTGNHEQYF. The CDR3 DNA reads as TGCGCCAGCTCCCCCGGGACAGGGAACCACGAGCAGTACTTC.

Points on this clonotype: This may come from a read error, since a much larger clone is one base off. The chain joins TRBV28 to TRBJ1-2, with D perhaps TRBD1 (5 bases). The length of the CDR3 is 13 residues. V lost 7 bases to trimming and J lost 0 bases, with 9 bases between them. The germline V gene has CDR1 MDHEN and CDR2 SYDVKM. The chain's CDR3 is CASTLTANYGYTF. DNA of the CDR3: TGTGCCAGCACCCTGACAGCTAACTATGGCTACACCTTC.

This clonotype was seen ten or more times. This sequence joins TRBV7-3 and TRBJ2-1, with D tentatively TRBD2 (6 bases). CDR1 is SGHTA, CDR2 FQGTGA, per germline. The ends were cut back, 6 bases at V and 7 bases at J, with 7 bases in the middle. The length of the CDR3 is 11 residues. The CDR3 region is CASSAGNEQFF. CDR3 DNA sequence: TGTGCCAGCAGTGCGGGGAATGAGCAGTTCTTC.

This clonotype was found many times. V is TRBV7-9 and J is TRBJ1-3, with D hard to call. Between the trimmed V and J ends, which lost 5 bases and 0 bases, there was a span of 8 bases. The CDR3 is 14 residues long. CDR1 is SEHNR and CDR2 is FQNEAQ in the germline V gene (reference sequence). Here the CDR3 DNA reads TGTGCCAGCAGCCAATACAGCTCTGGAAACACCATATATTTT. Protein: CASSQYSSGNTIYF.

At least ten counts were recorded for this clonotype. CDR3 amino acids: CASSPGQGPGDEQFF. The CDR3 DNA is TGTGCCAGCAGCCCGGGACAGGGGCCCGGGGATGAGCAGTTCTTC. V gene TRBV7-9 combines with J gene TRBJ2-1, with 10 bases identical to TRBD1. The germline gives CDR1 SEHNR, CDR2 FQNEAQ (reference sequence). This CDR3 contains 15 residues. After removal of 5 bases from V and 8 bases from J, the junction contained 9 bases not matched to a gene.

This chain connects TRBV29-1 to TRBJ2-1; 7 bases map to TRBD2. The CDR3 contains 13 residues. The germline CDR1 and CDR2 sequences are SQVTM and ANQGSEA. CDR3 sequence (DNA): TGCAGTAGCGGGTTTAGCTCCTACAATGAGCAGTTCTTC. The encoded protein is CSSGFSSYNEQFF.

This clonotype showed up many times. V and J are TRBV7-8 and TRBJ2-5, with TRBD2 matching over 10 bases. Trimming cost V 4 bases and J 2 bases; bases outside gene matches: 7. This CDR3 contains 16 residues. Germline V gives CDR1 SGHVS, CDR2 FQNEAQ. The CDR3 protein is CASSSPIAGGQETQYF. The CDR3 coding sequence is TGTGCCAGCAGCTCGCCCATAGCGGGGGGACAAGAGACCCAGTACTTC.

Concerning this clonotype itself: Being one base from a much bigger clone, this may be a read error. The J gene is TRBJ2-2, the V gene TRBV2; D gene ambiguous. The CDR3 is 14 amino acids. CDR1 is SNHLY and CDR2 is FYNNEI in the germline V gene. This CDR3 is CVSNQLPTLGELFF. Written as DNA, the CDR3 is TGTGTCAGTAACCAATTACCAACTTTGGGGGAGCTGTTTTTT.

This clonotype was observed at least ten times. This sequence joins TRBV7-8 and TRBJ2-7; 9 nucleotides match TRBD2. Losses at the gene ends were 2 bases for V and 4 bases for J; bases not matched to a gene: 9. Germline V gene data show CDR1 as SGHVS and CDR2 as FQNEAQ. This CDR3 is 16 amino acids long. The CDR3 here is CASSLWRREGRYEQYF. The CDR3 coding sequence is TGTGCCAGCAGCTTATGGAGGCGGGAGGGCCGTTACGAGCAGTACTTC.

This clonotype was picked up many times. The chain recombines TRBV6-2 or TRBV6-3 with TRBJ2-1; 11 nucleotides match TRBD2. With 5 bases clipped from V and 2 bases from J, the junction kept 8 bases outside the gene matches. The length of the CDR3 is 17 residues. CDR1 and CDR2 (germline): MNHEY, SVGEGT. The CDR3 protein is CASSGASGRLAYNEQFF. CDR3 sequence (DNA): TGTGCCAGCAGTGGGGCTAGCGGGAGGTTAGCCTACAATGAGCAGTTCTTC.

Ten or more counts support this clonotype. CDR3 region: CASSKEDSSLNTEAFF. CDR3 in DNA: TGTGCCAGCAGTAAAGAGGACAGTTCCCTGAACACTGAAGCTTTCTTT. The chain employs TRBV6-1 and TRBJ1-1, with D possibly TRBD1 on 6 matching bases. V lost 5 bases and J 0 bases, leaving 16 bases between the germline ends. The CDR3 contains 16 residues. The germline V gene encodes CDR1 MNHNS and CDR2 SASEGT.

To note about this clonotype: This may be a read error: a much more frequent sequence differs by one nucleotide. The chain recombines TRBV4-1 with TRBJ2-2; D may match TRBD1 or TRBD2 (5 bases each). This CDR3 contains 14 residues. Germline assignment: CDR1 MGHRA and CDR2 YSYEKL. The CDR3 loop is CASSQGDLTGEPFF. The CDR3 DNA reads as TGCGCCAGCAGCCAAGGGGACCTCACCGGGGAGCCGTTTTTT.